These 15 T cell receptor beta chains came from one sample sequenced in a study of early T cells in non-severe SARS-CoV-2 infection. TCRdb reprocessed the 5' RACE reads via MiXCR and lists one record per CDR3 protein. The data hold fewer than 65,000 distinct CDR3 sequences, with 7.5% to 10% observed a single time. Sequencing used whole blood. The origin of the receptors is an adult who was a healthcare worker with PCR-confirmed SARS-CoV-2 infection or an uninfected control (not recorded which).

In its sample, this clonotype was seen a few times. The V call is TRBV7-8, the J call TRBJ2-2; D is undetermined. The CDR3 runs 14 residues. In germline, CDR1 is SGHVS, CDR2 FQNEAQ. Trimming removed 2 bases at V and 7 bases at J, with 11 bases between. CDR3 DNA sequence: TGTGCCAGCAGCTTATTGTCCCGAGGCGGGGAGCTGTTTTTT. Its protein product is CASSLLSRGGELFF.

This clonotype was counted ten times or more. This chain connects TRBV6-1 to TRBJ1-1, with D possibly being TRBD1 (5 bases). Trimming removed 3 bases at V and 8 bases at J, with 10 bases between. Germline lookup yields CDR1 MNHNS and CDR2 SASEGT. This CDR3 has 12 amino acids. CDR3 sequence: CASSDRVGEAFF. The DNA for the CDR3 is TGTGCCAGCAGTGACAGGGTTGGGGAAGCTTTCTTT.

This clonotype was seen at least ten times. The chain carries TRBV5-4 and TRBJ2-5; no clear D gene. Germline CDR1 SGHNT, CDR2 YYREEE (reference sequence). V was pared by 4 bases and J by 5 bases, with 18 bases between. This CDR3 has 15 residues. CDR3 amino acids: CASSQVPMAKETQYF. Here the CDR3 DNA reads TGTGCCAGCAGCCAGGTCCCGATGGCGAAGGAGACCCAGTACTTC.

Many counts were recorded for this clonotype. The rearrangement links TRBV20-1 to TRBJ2-1; the D gene is possibly TRBD1 (6 bases). V was pared by 6 bases and J by 4 bases, with 16 bases between. The CDR3 has 14 residues. Per germline, CDR1 DFQATT and CDR2 SNEGSKA (reference sequence). The CDR3 reads CSAQGSVMYNEQFF. CDR3 nucleotides: TGCAGTGCCCAGGGGTCGGTTATGTACAATGAGCAGTTCTTC.

This clonotype was picked up a small number of times. The rearrangement links TRBV6-1 to TRBJ2-7; a possible D gene is TRBD2 (6 bases). V lost 6 bases to trimming and J lost 6 bases, with 9 bases between them. Per the germline V gene, CDR1 is MNHNS and CDR2 is SASEGT. The CDR3 covers 11 residues. CDR3 region: CASRTSIEQYV. The CDR3 nucleotides are TGTGCCAGCAGGACTAGTATCGAGCAGTACGTC.

Only a few counts were recorded for this clonotype. The chain employs TRBV3-1 and TRBJ2-3; TRBD2 matches at 7 bases. This CDR3 spans 14 amino acids. The trim removed 1 base at V and 5 bases at J, leaving 3 bases unmatched. Germline V gives CDR1 LGHDT, CDR2 YNNKEL (reference sequence). The CDR3 loop is CASSQGLAVDTQYF. The CDR3 DNA is TGTGCCAGCAGCCAAGGACTAGCAGTAGATACGCAGTATTTT.

The genes are TRBV2 and TRBJ1-5, with D uncertain. Trimming took 3 bases from V and 3 from J, leaving 9 bases between them. CDR1 SNHLY and CDR2 FYNNEI come from the germline V gene. CDR3 length: 14 residues. This chain's CDR3 is CASSDQGHNQPQHF. The DNA of the CDR3 is TGTGCCAGCAGTGACCAAGGTCACAATCAGCCCCAGCATTTT.

This clonotype showed up just a few times. The rearrangement joins TRBV6-2 or TRBV6-3 to TRBJ2-7; D gene ambiguous. This CDR3 comprises 15 residues. Germline V gene data show CDR1 as MNHEY and CDR2 as SVGEGT. Trimming stripped 2 bases from V and 1 base from J, with 12 bases between. Here the CDR3 DNA reads TGTGCCAGCAGTTACCTTAGGTGGCCTTCCTACGAGCAGTACGTC. The encoded protein is CASSYLRWPSYEQYV.

J is TRBJ2-3 and V is TRBV25-1; D not certain. V was clipped by 7 bases and J by 5 bases, with 10 bases between them. CDR1 MGHDK and CDR2 SYGVNS come from the germline V gene. The CDR3 contains 12 residues. CDR3 region: CASKDSLDTQYF. CDR3 DNA: TGTGCCAGCAAAGACTCGTTAGATACGCAGTATTTT.

This clonotype occurred a few times. J is TRBJ2-7 and V is TRBV27; D is uncertain. Germline CDR1 reads MNHEY; CDR2 reads SMNVEV (reference sequence). The CDR3 runs 12 residues. V lost 3 bases and J lost 6, with 9 bases in between. The CDR3 loop reads CASSFYTREQYV. The CDR3 DNA reads TGTGCCAGCAGTTTCTATACACGCGAGCAGTACGTC.

This clonotype was counted only a few times. The V call is TRBV11-2, the J call TRBJ2-7; the D gene is possibly TRBD1 (5 bases). The germline CDR1 and CDR2 sequences are SGHAT and FQNNGV. V dropped 3 bases and J dropped 6 bases, with 15 bases sitting between them. This CDR3 is built from 14 residues. CDR3: CASSFEAGYAEQYV. The CDR3 nucleotides are TGTGCCAGCAGCTTCGAGGCAGGGTATGCCGAGCAGTACGTC.

This chain connects TRBV7-8 to TRBJ1-4, with a tentative D call TRBD1 (6 bases). The CDR3 extends over 15 amino acids. The germline V gene has CDR1 SGHVS and CDR2 FQNEAQ. Trimming removed 1 base at V and 8 bases at J, with 14 bases between. CDR3 nucleotides: TGTGCCAGCAGCTTAGTGGCGATGAGGGGGGAAAAACTGTTTTTT. It encodes CASSLVAMRGEKLFF. The variable domain in full, with the rest retrieved from reference TRBV7-8 and TRBJ1-4, is GAGVSQSPRYKVAKRGQDVALRCDPISGHVSLFWYQQALGQGPEFLTYFQNEAQLDKSGLPSDRFFAERPEGSVSTLKIQRTQQEDSAVYLCASSLVAMRGEKLFFGSGTQLSVL.

V and J are TRBV28 and TRBJ2-1; D may be TRBD2 (5 bases). Trimming took 2 bases from V and 10 from J, leaving 9 bases between them. Germline loops: CDR1 MDHEN, CDR2 SYDVKM. The CDR3 extends over 12 amino acids. CDR3 region: CASSLVRAEQFF. CDR3 in DNA: TGTGCCAGCAGTTTAGTGAGGGCAGAGCAGTTCTTC.

This clonotype was observed a handful of times. The rearrangement uses TRBV7-9 and TRBJ2-3, with 8 bases that match TRBD1. CDR3 length equals 15 residues. V trimming: 5 bases; J trimming: 6 bases; junction bases outside the gene matches: 10. The V gene's germline CDR1 is SEHNR and CDR2 FQNEAQ (reference sequence). The CDR3 protein is CASSQDRVVTDTQYF. CDR3 nucleotide sequence: TGTGCCAGCAGCCAGGACAGGGTCGTTACGGATACGCAGTATTTT. Looking up the rest from reference TRBV7-9 and TRBJ2-3 gives the full variable domain: DTGVSQNPRHKITKRGQNVTFRCDPISEHNRLYWYRQTLGQGPEFLTYFQNEAQLEKSRLLSDRFSAERPKGSFSTLEIQRTEQGDSAMYLCASSQDRVVTDTQYFGPGTRLTVL.

The chain employs TRBV20-1 and TRBJ2-5; possible D gene TRBD2, 7 bases. The CDR3 is made up of 15 amino acids. Trimming pared 6 bases from V and 5 bases from J, leaving 22 bases between. Germline assignment: CDR1 DFQATT and CDR2 SNEGSKA (reference sequence). The CDR3 DNA is TGCAGTGCCGGCACGCGGGGGCTAAAGCCCGAGACCCAGTACTTC. As protein: CSAGTRGLKPETQYF.